This TCR beta chain was captured in a study of response to subunit inactivated influenza vaccine. Study outcomes and limitations: T cells newly recruited by each seasonal influenza vaccination are few, the authors suggested.

Regarding this clonotype: What it recognizes is unknown.

TCRdb ran MiXCR on the RT-PCR reads and lists one entry per CDR3 protein. In the table there are under 800,000 distinct CDR3 sequences, about 15% of which are singletons. CDR1 and CDR2 (germline): MNHEY, SMNVEV (reference sequence). The CDR3 runs 16 residues. V lost 11 bases and J lost 8; bases outside the gene matches: 18. Material: PBMCs from blood, obtained 14 days before vaccination. V gene TRBV27 combines with J gene TRBJ2-1, with 10 bases that match TRBD2. The TCR sequence derives from a man aged 50 to 60 who received an inactivated influenza vaccine. CDR3 sequence (DNA): TGTGCCCTCCCGCCCTATAAGACTAGCGGGTGCGATGAGCAGTTCTTC. It encodes CALPPYKTSGCDEQFF.